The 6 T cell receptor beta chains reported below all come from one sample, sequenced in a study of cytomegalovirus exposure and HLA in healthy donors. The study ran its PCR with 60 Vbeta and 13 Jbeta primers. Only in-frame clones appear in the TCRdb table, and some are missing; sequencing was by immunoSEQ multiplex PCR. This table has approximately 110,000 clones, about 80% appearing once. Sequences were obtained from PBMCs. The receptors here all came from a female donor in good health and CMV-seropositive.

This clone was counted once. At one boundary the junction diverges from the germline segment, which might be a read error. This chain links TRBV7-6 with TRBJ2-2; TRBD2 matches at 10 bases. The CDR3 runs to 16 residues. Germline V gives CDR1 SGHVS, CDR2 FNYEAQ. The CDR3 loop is CASSLVGSGRAGELFF. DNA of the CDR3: TGTGCCAGCAGCTTAGTCGGGAGCGGGAGGGCCGGAGAGCTGTTTTTT.

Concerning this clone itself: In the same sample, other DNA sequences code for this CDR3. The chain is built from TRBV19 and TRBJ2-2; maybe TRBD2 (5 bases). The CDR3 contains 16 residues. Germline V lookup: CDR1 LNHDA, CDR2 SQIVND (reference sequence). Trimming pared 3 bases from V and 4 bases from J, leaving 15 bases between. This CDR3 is CASSILRGRGTGELFF. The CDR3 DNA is TGTGCCAGTAGTATTTTGAGAGGGCGCGGCACCGGGGAGCTGTTTTTT.

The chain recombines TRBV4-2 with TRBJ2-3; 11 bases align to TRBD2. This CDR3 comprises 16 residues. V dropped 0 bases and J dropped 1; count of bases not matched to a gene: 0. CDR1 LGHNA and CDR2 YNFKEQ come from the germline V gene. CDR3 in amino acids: CASSQELAGGTDTQYF. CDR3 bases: TGTGCCAGCAGCCAAGAACTAGCGGGAGGCACAGATACGCAGTATTTT.

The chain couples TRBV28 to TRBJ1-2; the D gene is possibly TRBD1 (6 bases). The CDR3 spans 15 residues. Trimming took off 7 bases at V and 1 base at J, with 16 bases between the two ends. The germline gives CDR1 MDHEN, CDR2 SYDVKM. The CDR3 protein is CASISPTGLNYGYTF. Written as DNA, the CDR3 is TGTGCCAGCATCTCACCTACAGGGCTTAACTATGGCTACACCTTC.

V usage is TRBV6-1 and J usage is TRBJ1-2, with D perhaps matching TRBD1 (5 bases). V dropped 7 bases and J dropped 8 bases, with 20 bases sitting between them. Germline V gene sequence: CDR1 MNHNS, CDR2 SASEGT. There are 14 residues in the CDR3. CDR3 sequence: CASKLRGSGEGYTF. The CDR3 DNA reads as TGTGCCAGCAAACTTCGGGGGTCGGGAGAAGGCTACACCTTC.

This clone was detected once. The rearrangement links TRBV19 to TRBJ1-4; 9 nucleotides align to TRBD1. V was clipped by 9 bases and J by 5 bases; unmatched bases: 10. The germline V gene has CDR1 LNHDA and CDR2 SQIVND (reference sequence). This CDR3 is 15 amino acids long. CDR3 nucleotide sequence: TGTGCCAGCAGCCCCTGGGACAGGGAGAATGAAAAACTGTTTTTT. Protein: CASSPWDRENEKLFF. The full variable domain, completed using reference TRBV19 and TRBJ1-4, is DGGITQSPKYLFRKEGQNVTLSCEQNLNHDAMYWYRQDPGQGLRLIYYSQIVNDFQKGDIAEGYSVSREKKESFPLTVTSAQKNPTAFYLCASSPWDRENEKLFFGSGTQLSVL.